This T cell receptor beta chain comes out of a study of human thymus T cells. Germline values: CDR1 GTSNPN, CDR2 SVGIG (reference sequence). The length of the CDR3 is 14 residues. The V segment lost 1 base and the J segment 8 bases; nucleotides outside the gene matches: 8. The study used thymus tissue resected during corrective heart surgery. Immunologically healthy infants in Finland undergoing congenital heart defect surgery were the donors. Study-wide findings and caveats: Related research described thymic repertoires that were highly overlapping among unrelated individuals.

As to this clone: Its specificity is not known.

Sequenced by immunoSEQ multiplex PCR; TCRdb stores in-frame clones only, minus some. This table has under 150,000 clones, around 94% appearing once. Material: thymus tissue. This TCR came from a boy in the first two years of life with a congenital heart defect but otherwise immunologically healthy. The rearrangement uses TRBV30 and TRBJ2-7, with 10 bases lining up with TRBD2. The CDR3 DNA is TGTGCCTGGAGTGCCGCTAGCGGGGGCCAACAGCAGTACTTC. It is translated as CAWSAASGGQQQYF.